This TCR beta chain was sequenced for a study of cytomegalovirus exposure and HLA in healthy donors. 60 Vbeta and 13 Jbeta primers were used in PCR. The assay was immunoSEQ multiplex PCR, and TCRdb's table has in-frame clones only and misses some. The table includes over 95,000 clones, 74% detected once. CDR3 length: 16 amino acids. Germline V CDR1 and CDR2: MNHNS, SASEGT. J gave up 1 base and V 2 bases, and 3 bases lay outside the gene matches. This TCR derives from a human donor in good health. V is TRBV6-1 and J is TRBJ2-2; 8 bases map to TRBD1. What was sequenced was PBMCs. The CDR3 here is CASSELGQGNTGELFF. DNA of the CDR3: TGTGCCAGCAGTGAATTAGGACAGGGGAACACCGGGGAGCTGTTTTTT.